The clone carrying this TCR beta chain has a single count. Produced via immunoSEQ multiplex PCR; TCRdb's table is partial and in-frame only. The top ten hold roughly 0.24% of the sample, which has more than 60,000 clones, 85% to 95% seen once. The sample originates from a study of technical replicates of blood from a few donors. This sequence originates from a human donor in good health. Input material: T cells isolated from PBMCs.

This CDR3 reads CASRQGGWTYEQYF. CDR3 coding DNA: TGTGCCAGCCGACAGGGAGGCTGGACCTACGAGCAGTACTTC. The chain has TRBV6-5 and TRBJ2-7; a weak D match, TRBD1 (7 bases). The V gene lost 8 bases and the J gene lost 2 bases, with 16 bases spanning the gap. The CDR3 loop spans 14 amino acids. Looked up from germline, CDR1 is MNHEY and CDR2 is SVGAGI.